One and the same sample provided the 19 T cell receptor beta chains below, sequenced in a study of cytomegalovirus exposure and HLA in healthy donors. Clones were read by immunoSEQ multiplex PCR, and TCRdb kept only the in-frame ones, dropping some. The data show more than 200,000 clones, with 90% seen just once and approximately 3.1% held by the top ten. Input material: PBMCs. These receptors originate from a woman younger than 45 in good health and CMV-seronegative.

This chain uses TRBV7-9 with TRBJ2-4; D unresolved. The germline V and J ends were trimmed by 1 base and 2 bases, with 9 bases remaining between them. The CDR3 extends over 15 amino acids. Germline assignment: CDR1 SEHNR and CDR2 FQNEAQ (reference sequence). The CDR3 nucleotides read TGTGCCAGCAGCTTAGAGGAGAAAACCAAAAACATTCAGTACTTC. Translation: CASSLEEKTKNIQYF.

The chain links TRBV7-3 to TRBJ2-3; D unresolved. The length of the CDR3 is 14 residues. V gave up 6 bases and J gave up 1 base, with 11 bases separating them. The germline CDR1 and CDR2 sequences are SGHTA and FQGTGA. The CDR3 spells CASSLGGRTDTQYF. The CDR3 DNA reads as TGTGCCAGCAGTCTAGGCGGACGCACAGATACGCAGTATTTT.

J is TRBJ1-1 and V is TRBV4-3; the D gene is possibly TRBD1 (6 bases). Trimming left V 0 bases short and J 4 bases short, with 18 bases between. CDR1 LGHNA and CDR2 YSLEER come from the germline V gene. There are 17 residues in the CDR3. The CDR3 here is CASSQEGTPRSSTEAFF. The CDR3 DNA reads TGCGCCAGCAGCCAAGAAGGGACACCGCGGAGCAGCACTGAAGCTTTCTTT.

The chain joins TRBV5-1 to TRBJ2-7; D unclear. Germline V gene sequence: CDR1 SGHRS, CDR2 YFSETQ. The CDR3 is made up of 12 amino acids. Deletions cut 0 bases from V and 12 bases from J, with 13 bases between. The CDR3 here is CASSLGEEGWYF. The DNA for the CDR3 is TGCGCCAGCAGCTTGGGCGAGGAAGGATGGTACTTC.

The CDR3 protein is CASSGDSSSGANVLTF. Here the CDR3 DNA reads TGTGCCAGCAGTGGGGACAGTAGCTCTGGGGCCAACGTCCTGACTTTC. The chain is built from TRBV27 and TRBJ2-6; 7 nucleotides agree with TRBD1. CDR1 and CDR2 (germline): MNHEY, SMNVEV (reference sequence). Trimming took 5 bases from V and 0 from J; bases not matched to a gene: 4. This CDR3 region has 16 residues.

The V gene is TRBV5-1, the J gene TRBJ1-2; 8 bases fit TRBD1. The V gene end was trimmed by 4 bases and the J gene end by 3 bases; junction bases not matched to a gene: 8. Germline V gene sequence: CDR1 SGHRS, CDR2 YFSETQ. CDR3 length: 15 residues. CDR3 bases: TGCGCCAGCAGCCATACAGGGGGAGCGGACTATGGCTACACCTTC. Its protein product is CASSHTGGADYGYTF.

The chain combines TRBV2 with TRBJ2-1; TRBD1 matches at 8 bases. V dropped 5 bases and J dropped 6; count of bases not matched to a gene: 3. Per germline, CDR1 SNHLY and CDR2 FYNNEI. The CDR3 sequence is 13 residues long. CDR3 sequence: CASSRRGLNEQFF. In nucleotides, the CDR3 is TGTGCCAGCAGTCGCAGGGGGCTCAATGAGCAGTTCTTC. The entire variable domain, with the rest obtained from reference TRBV2 and TRBJ2-1, is as follows: EPEVTQTPSHQVTQMGQEVILRCVPISNHLYFYWYRQILGQKVEFLVSFYNNEISEKSEIFDDQFSVERPDGSNFTLKIRSTKLEDSAMYFCASSRRGLNEQFFGPGTRLTVL.

V usage is TRBV9 and J usage is TRBJ2-3; TRBD2 matches at 9 bases. The CDR3 has 17 residues. Germline-derived CDR1 and CDR2 are SGDLS and YYNGEE. After removal of 0 bases from V and 5 bases from J, the junction contained 10 bases not matched to a gene. The CDR3 sequence: CASSVGGRAGSGDTQYF. In DNA form, the CDR3 reads TGTGCCAGCAGCGTAGGCGGGAGGGCCGGTTCTGGAGATACGCAGTATTTT.

V and J are TRBV15 and TRBJ2-1; D assignment may be TRBD1 or TRBD2 (6 bases each). The germline V gene encodes CDR1 LNHNV and CDR2 YYDKDF (reference sequence). The CDR3 length is 13 residues. V dropped 6 bases and J dropped 9 bases, with 15 bases sitting between them. This CDR3 is CATSAGGEVEQFF. DNA of the CDR3: TGTGCCACCAGTGCCGGGGGCGAGGTTGAGCAGTTCTTC.

This clone is a singleton in its sample. The chain uses TRBV27 and TRBJ2-7, with unresolved D. CDR1 and CDR2 (germline): MNHEY, SMNVEV (reference sequence). CDR3 length equals 15 residues. V was shortened by 2 bases and J by 2 bases, with 13 bases between the two germline ends. The CDR3 here is CASSLGFSAPYEQYF. Here the CDR3 DNA reads TGTGCCAGCAGTTTAGGTTTTTCGGCTCCCTACGAGCAGTACTTC.

This clone occurred once. The chain combines TRBV6-1 with TRBJ1-1; D gene uncertain. The ends were cut back, 4 bases at V and 0 bases at J, with 9 bases in the middle. Germline loops: CDR1 MNHNS, CDR2 SASEGT. The CDR3 covers 14 residues. CDR3 amino acids: CASSASRMNTEAFF. CDR3 in DNA: TGTGCCAGCAGTGCTAGTAGGATGAACACTGAAGCTTTCTTT.

This rearrangement joins TRBV11-2 to TRBJ2-2, with TRBD2 as a possible D gene (6 bases). Germline values: CDR1 SGHAT, CDR2 FQNNGV. The CDR3 spans 13 residues. The V gene lost 7 bases and the J gene lost 7 bases, with 13 bases spanning the gap. CDR3 amino acids: CASIGLINGELFF. The CDR3 DNA is TGTGCCAGCATCGGACTAATTAACGGGGAGCTGTTTTTT.

This chain connects TRBV18 to TRBJ2-1; tentatively, D is TRBD2 (5 bases). Trimming removed 2 bases from V and 1 base from J, with 6 bases in between. The length of the CDR3 is 14 residues. CDR1 is KGHSH and CDR2 is LQKENI in the germline V gene. DNA for the CDR3: TGTGCCAGCTCACCAGCGGGTTCCTACAATGAGCAGTTCTTC. Amino acids: CASSPAGSYNEQFF. The variable domain in full, with the rest retrieved from reference TRBV18 and TRBJ2-1, is NAGVMQNPRHLVRRRGQEARLRCSPMKGHSHVYWYRQLPEEGLKFMVYLQKENIIDESGMPKERFSAEFPKEGPSILRIQQVVRGDSAAYFCASSPAGSYNEQFFGPGTRLTVL.

This chain links TRBV28 with TRBJ2-3; the D is unclear. V gave up 3 bases and J gave up 2 bases, with 6 bases separating them. The CDR3 runs to 13 residues. CDR1 and CDR2 (germline): MDHEN, SYDVKM. CDR3: CASSFDNTDTQYF. CDR3 DNA sequence: TGTGCCAGCAGTTTTGACAACACAGATACGCAGTATTTT.

The chain carries TRBV28 and TRBJ2-3; 10 positions agree with TRBD2. The CDR3 has 14 amino acids. Germline CDR1 and CDR2: MDHEN and SYDVKM. The trim removed 5 bases at V and 4 bases at J, leaving 3 bases unmatched. CDR3 sequence: CASSLAGAPDTQYF. As DNA, the CDR3 is TGTGCCAGCAGTCTAGCGGGAGCTCCAGATACGCAGTATTTT.

J is TRBJ2-7 and V is TRBV4-3; 9 positions match TRBD1. CDR3 length: 16 residues. Germline V gene lookup returns CDR1 LGHNA and CDR2 YSLEER. The J segment lost 6 bases and the V segment lost 3 bases, leaving 12 bases of the junction unmatched. The CDR3 is CASSQNHRGPYSEQYF. The DNA of the CDR3 is TGCGCCAGCAGCCAGAACCACAGGGGGCCTTATAGCGAGCAGTACTTC.

This sequence joins TRBV4-2 and TRBJ2-1, with 11 bases identical to TRBD2. CDR1 LGHNA and CDR2 YNFKEQ come from the germline V gene. Unmatched junction bases numbered 16, after V lost 1 base and J lost 5 bases. The CDR3 spans 20 residues. In nucleotides, the CDR3 is TGTGCCAGCAGCCAAGTAGGTCTAGCGGGAGGCCCTATTTTTAACAATGAGCAGTTCTTC. Translated: CASSQVGLAGGPIFNNEQFF.

The rearrangement uses TRBV9 and TRBJ2-5; D is possibly TRBD1 or TRBD2 (5 bases each). V shed 0 bases and J shed 11 bases, with 26 bases lying between them. The CDR3 runs 17 residues. The germline gives CDR1 SGDLS, CDR2 YYNGEE. DNA for the CDR3: TGTGCCAGCAGCGTAGGCGGCAGGACCGTGCTCCGGGACCGACAGTACTTC. It encodes CASSVGGRTVLRDRQYF.

V and J are TRBV6-4 and TRBJ2-2; D not certain. Germline CDR1 MRHNA, CDR2 SNTAGT. Trimming took 3 bases from V and 3 from J, leaving 8 bases between them. This CDR3 spans 14 amino acids. The DNA for the CDR3 is TGTGCCAGCAGTGAAGGGTGGTACACCGGGGAGCTGTTTTTT. Residues: CASSEGWYTGELFF.